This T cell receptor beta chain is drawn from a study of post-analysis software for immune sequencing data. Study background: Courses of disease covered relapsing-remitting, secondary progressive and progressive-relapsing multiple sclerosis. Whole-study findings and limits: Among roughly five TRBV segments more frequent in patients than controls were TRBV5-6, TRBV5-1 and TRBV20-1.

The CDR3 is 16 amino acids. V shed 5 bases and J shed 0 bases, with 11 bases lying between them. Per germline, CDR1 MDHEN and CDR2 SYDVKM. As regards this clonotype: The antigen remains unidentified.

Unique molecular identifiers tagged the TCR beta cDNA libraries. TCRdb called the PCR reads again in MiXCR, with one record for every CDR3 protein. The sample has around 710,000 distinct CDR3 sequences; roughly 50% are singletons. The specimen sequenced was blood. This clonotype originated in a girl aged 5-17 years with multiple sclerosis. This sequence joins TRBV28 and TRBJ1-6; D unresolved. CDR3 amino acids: CASSTPGSSYNSPLHF. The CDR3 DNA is TGTGCCAGCAGTACCCCGGGTAGCTCCTATAATTCACCCCTCCACTTT.